The next 25 T cell receptor beta chains were all read from a single sample in a study of monozygotic twins with inflammatory bowel disease. Reprocessing the 5' RACE reads, TCRdb reports a single entry for every CDR3 protein and omits DNA. The sample holds about 380,000 distinct CDR3 sequences. The sequenced material came from blood. These receptors all stem from a human donor with ulcerative colitis or Crohn's disease, or a healthy co-twin of an affected twin (not recorded which).

V gene TRBV28 combines with J gene TRBJ2-7; as DNA is missing, the TRBD1 call by TCRdb cannot be tested. The CDR3 length is 14 residues. CDR1 is MDHEN, CDR2 SYDVKM, per germline. CDR3 amino acids: CASSPTGSPYEQYF.

The chain links TRBV7-7 to TRBJ2-5. The CDR3 has 14 amino acids. Germline V lookup: CDR1 SSHAT, CDR2 FNYEAQ (reference sequence). CDR3: CASSLVPGLETQYF.

V is TRBV28 and J is TRBJ2-2; the TCRdb call, TRBD1, lacks DNA for checking. In germline, CDR1 is MDHEN, CDR2 SYDVKM. The CDR3 length is 12 residues. CDR3 region: CASPGRTGELFF.

V and J are TRBV19 and TRBJ1-5. Germline values: CDR1 LNHDA, CDR2 SQIVND (reference sequence). CDR3 length: 19 amino acids. CDR3 amino acids: CASSAQVPLGQYSNQPQHF.

The chain couples TRBV15 to TRBJ1-6. The CDR3 loop spans 16 amino acids. Germline V CDR1 and CDR2: LNHNV, YYDKDF (reference sequence). The CDR3 spells CATSRDLSSYNSPLHF.

The V call is TRBV7-2, the J call TRBJ1-2. The CDR3 has 14 residues. Germline CDR1 reads SGHTA; CDR2 reads FQGNSA. CDR3 region: CASSLPRTGAGYTF.

The J gene is TRBJ1-1, the V gene TRBV6-5; TCRdb outputs TRBD1, but without DNA this stays unchecked. Germline CDR1 and CDR2: MNHEY and SVGAGI. The CDR3 contains 16 residues. The CDR3 protein is CASSYSGSWGGTEAFF.

The chain couples TRBV6-2 or TRBV6-3 to TRBJ1-5; TCRdb selects TRBD1, and the lack of DNA leaves this call unchecked. Germline CDR1 reads MNHEY; CDR2 reads SVGEGT. The CDR3 has 18 residues. CDR3 sequence reads: CASSDPGTGGAGYQPQHF.

CDR3 amino acids: CASSYGGPSYNEQFF. J is TRBJ2-1 and V is TRBV7-2; absent DNA, TCRdb's TRBD2 call cannot be checked. Germline values: CDR1 SGHTA, CDR2 FQGNSA. This CDR3 is built from 15 residues.

V usage is TRBV6-2 or TRBV6-3 and J usage is TRBJ1-2; TCRdb calls TRBD1, which cannot be checked without DNA. The CDR3 is 12 amino acids. The V gene's germline CDR1 is MNHEY and CDR2 SVGEGT. The CDR3 spells CASSRTGYGYTF.

V is TRBV4-3 and J is TRBJ1-5. The CDR3 is made up of 15 amino acids. CDR1 and CDR2 (germline): LGHNA, YSLEER. The CDR3 region is CASSQSGTSNQPQHF.

This sequence joins TRBV5-6 and TRBJ1-5. The CDR3 contains 16 residues. Looked up from germline, CDR1 is SGHDT and CDR2 is YYEEEE. The CDR3 spells CASSLGRGLFNQPQHF.

The chain joins TRBV6-1 to TRBJ2-7; TCRdb's D call, TRBD1, is unchecked because there is no DNA. This CDR3 has 14 residues. Germline CDR1 and CDR2: MNHNS and SASEGT. The CDR3 is CASSDGTGYYEQYF.

This chain joins TRBV12-3 or TRBV12-4 and TRBJ2-7; the TCRdb D gene call, TRBD1, has no DNA to confirm it. The CDR3 is made up of 14 amino acids. The CDR3 sequence: CASRYGTGAYEQYF.

The chain is built from TRBV5-1 and TRBJ2-5; the D gene TCRdb calls, TRBD2, cannot be checked with no DNA. The CDR3 runs 13 residues. The germline V gene has CDR1 SGHRS and CDR2 YFSETQ. The CDR3 region is CASADPQILTQYF.

The rearrangement joins TRBV4-1 to TRBJ2-2; TCRdb proposes TRBD2, but this gene call is untestable without DNA. The V gene's germline CDR1 is MGHRA and CDR2 YSYEKL. This CDR3 comprises 18 residues. The CDR3 reads CASSQEGPTSGGAGELFF.

The chain employs TRBV6-2 or TRBV6-3 and TRBJ1-1; TCRdb proposes TRBD1, but this gene call is untestable without DNA. Germline lookup yields CDR1 MNHEY and CDR2 SVGEGT. This CDR3 has 15 residues. CDR3 sequence reads: CASKRAGTLNTEAFF.

The chain recombines TRBV20-1 with TRBJ1-6; TCRdb gives TRBD1 as the D gene, but with no DNA this cannot be confirmed. This CDR3 is built from 16 residues. CDR1 and CDR2 (germline): DFQATT, SNEGSKA (reference sequence). The CDR3 loop reads CSARSSQGADNSPLHF.

The J gene is TRBJ2-7, the V gene TRBV5-1. The CDR3 runs 14 residues. CDR1 and CDR2 from the germline V gene are SGHRS and YFSETQ. CDR3 protein: CASSLDGKSYEQYF. The variable domain in full, completed from reference TRBV5-1 and TRBJ2-7, reads KAGVTQTPRYLIKTRGQQVTLSCSPISGHRSVSWYQQTPGQGLQFLFEYFSETQRNKGNFPGRFSGRQFSNSRSEMNVSTLELGDSALYLCASSLDGKSYEQYFGPGTRLTVT.

This chain connects TRBV5-1 to TRBJ2-3. Germline V gene lookup returns CDR1 SGHRS and CDR2 YFSETQ. The length of the CDR3 is 15 residues. The CDR3 here is CASSLVVESTDTQYF.

The chain uses TRBV3-1 and TRBJ2-7; TCRdb outputs TRBD1, but without DNA this stays unchecked. CDR1 LGHDT and CDR2 YNNKEL come from the germline V gene (reference sequence). CDR3 size: 15 residues. The CDR3: CASSQAQDRVYEQYF.

This chain joins TRBV3-1 and TRBJ1-5; no DNA is available, so the TRBD1 call from TCRdb remains unchecked. Germline assignment: CDR1 LGHDT and CDR2 YNNKEL (reference sequence). This CDR3 has 17 residues. This chain's CDR3 is CASSQDGQVPKDQPQHF.

The CDR3 reads CASSWRESGYTF. The rearrangement links TRBV7-9 to TRBJ1-2. This CDR3 comprises 12 residues. The germline CDR1 and CDR2 sequences are SEHNR and FQNEAQ (reference sequence).

The rearrangement joins TRBV20-1 to TRBJ1-6; TCRdb designates TRBD1, a call that cannot be tested without DNA. This CDR3 region has 16 residues. CDR1 is DFQATT and CDR2 is SNEGSKA in the germline V gene (reference sequence). The CDR3 is CSANPRDRPINSPLHF.

The CDR3 is CASSFGQGGNQPQHF. J is TRBJ1-5 and V is TRBV16; there is no DNA to check the TCRdb D call of TRBD1. The germline gives CDR1 KGHSY, CDR2 FQNENV. There are 15 residues in the CDR3.